A selection of T cell receptor beta chains follows, all from one sample in a study of blood T cell repertoires in COVID-19. Sequencing was performed with immunoSEQ multiplex PCR; in TCRdb, only in-frame clones are kept and a portion is missing. The sample includes around 480,000 clones, about nine tenths seen only once; the top ten take over 9.5%. The sequenced sample was peripheral blood. All receptors come from a woman in her 50s with COVID-19, enrolled during active disease. Both conserved end residues are part of each CDR3. D genes are given only for firm matches. The size entry is marked missing in some rows and otherwise reads once, few, many or a size class.

j_gene: TRBJ2-4; v_gene: TRBV28; d_gene: .; abundance: .; CDR3aa: CASSLLVEPQLAKNIQYF; CDR3nt: TGTGCCAGCAGTCTTCTCGTAGAACCACAGCTAGCCAAAAACATTCAGTACTTC
j_gene: TRBJ1-3; v_gene: TRBV5-1; d_gene: .; abundance: .; CDR3aa: CASSLPGGTDGNTIYF; CDR3nt: TGCGCCAGCAGCTTACCGGGGGGGACGGATGGAAACACCATATATTTT
j_gene: TRBJ2-3; v_gene: TRBV6-5; d_gene: TRBD2; abundance: few; CDR3aa: CASSGGTDTQYF; CDR3nt: TGTGCCAGCAGCGGGGGGACAGATACGCAGTATTTT
j_gene: TRBJ1-2; v_gene: TRBV6-1; d_gene: .; abundance: .; CDR3aa: CASSETIGYGYTF; CDR3nt: TGTGCCAGCAGTGAAACAATCGGGTATGGCTACACCTTC
j_gene: TRBJ2-7; v_gene: TRBV4-1; d_gene: TRBD1; abundance: .; CDR3aa: CASSHPDRVRDEQYF; CDR3nt: TGCGCCAGCAGCCACCCGGACAGGGTGAGGGACGAGCAGTACTTC
j_gene: TRBJ1-2; v_gene: TRBV19; d_gene: TRBD1; abundance: .; CDR3aa: CASSSGGASYGYTF; CDR3nt: TGTGCCAGTAGTTCAGGGGGCGCCTCCTATGGCTACACCTTC
j_gene: TRBJ1-3; v_gene: TRBV30; d_gene: .; abundance: .; CDR3aa: CAWSRGRGNTIYF; CDR3nt: TGTGCCTGGAGTCGAGGTAGAGGTAACACCATATATTTT
j_gene: TRBJ2-7; v_gene: TRBV24-1; d_gene: TRBD1; abundance: .; CDR3aa: CATSDSTGTGFHEQYF; CDR3nt: TGTGCCACCAGTGATTCCACCGGGACAGGATTCCACGAGCAGTACTTC
j_gene: TRBJ2-1; v_gene: TRBV7-3; d_gene: TRBD2; abundance: .; CDR3aa: CASSSSLAGGMSSYNEQFF; CDR3nt: TGTGCCAGCAGCTCTTCTTTAGCGGGGGGTATGAGCTCCTACAATGAGCAGTTCTTC
j_gene: TRBJ1-5; v_gene: TRBV15; d_gene: .; abundance: .; CDR3aa: CATSRGGQPQHF; CDR3nt: TGTGCCACCAGCAGGGGAGGTCAGCCCCAGCATTTT
j_gene: TRBJ2-5; v_gene: TRBV9; d_gene: .; abundance: .; CDR3aa: CASSVADIGHETQYF; CDR3nt: TGTGCCAGCAGCGTAGCGGATATTGGGCATGAGACCCAGTACTTC
j_gene: TRBJ2-5; v_gene: TRBV5-6; d_gene: TRBD1; abundance: .; CDR3aa: CASSVWDRADETQYF; CDR3nt: TGTGCCAGCAGCGTGTGGGACAGGGCCGACGAGACCCAGTACTTC
j_gene: TRBJ1-1; v_gene: TRBV28; d_gene: .; abundance: .; CDR3aa: CASSVGGGNTEAFF; CDR3nt: TGTGCCAGCAGTGTGGGGGGTGGGAACACTGAAGCTTTCTTT
j_gene: TRBJ2-7; v_gene: TRBV11-2; d_gene: .; abundance: .; CDR3aa: CASSQTDSPYEQYF; CDR3nt: TGTGCCAGCAGCCAGACGGACAGTCCCTACGAGCAGTACTTC
j_gene: TRBJ1-2; v_gene: TRBV27; d_gene: TRBD1; abundance: once; CDR3aa: CASSFQGAYGYTF; CDR3nt: TGTGCCAGCAGTTTTCAGGGGGCCTATGGCTACACCTTC
j_gene: TRBJ2-5; v_gene: TRBV28; d_gene: .; abundance: once; CDR3aa: CASIPGLGGETQYF; CDR3nt: TGTGCCAGCATCCCGGGTCTTGGGGGGGAGACCCAGTACTTC
j_gene: TRBJ2-7; v_gene: TRBV5-4; d_gene: TRBD1; abundance: .; CDR3aa: CASSLARGQGANEQYF; CDR3nt: TGTGCCAGCAGCTTGGCCAGGGGGCAGGGGGCCAACGAGCAGTACTTC
j_gene: TRBJ1-3; v_gene: TRBV3-1/TRBV3-2; d_gene: .; abundance: .; CDR3aa: CASSQDEGFSGNTIYF; CDR3nt: TGTGCCAGCAGCCAAGATGAGGGATTCTCTGGAAACACCATATATTTT
j_gene: TRBJ2-1; v_gene: TRBV19; d_gene: TRBD2; abundance: .; CDR3aa: CASSGIGSGGVDNEQFF; CDR3nt: TGTGCCAGTAGTGGGATCGGCTCGGGGGGGGTTGACAATGAGCAGTTCTTC
j_gene: TRBJ1-4; v_gene: TRBV27; d_gene: .; abundance: .; CDR3aa: CASSLSRVGKLFF; CDR3nt: TGTGCCAGCAGTTTATCCAGGGTCGGAAAACTGTTTTTT
j_gene: TRBJ2-2; v_gene: TRBV24-1; d_gene: .; abundance: .; CDR3aa: CATSDFADYGTGELFF; CDR3nt: TGTGCCACCAGTGATTTTGCGGACTATGGGACCGGGGAGCTGTTTTTT
j_gene: TRBJ1-2; v_gene: TRBV7-9; d_gene: .; abundance: .; CDR3aa: CASSFPRGSTNGYTF; CDR3nt: TGTGCCAGCAGCTTTCCCAGGGGCTCGACCAATGGCTACACCTTC
j_gene: TRBJ1-1; v_gene: TRBV5-1; d_gene: .; abundance: .; CDR3aa: CASSSYYGRAVEAFF; CDR3nt: TGCGCCAGCAGCTCTTATTACGGGCGGGCAGTTGAAGCTTTCTTT
j_gene: TRBJ2-7; v_gene: TRBV5-1; d_gene: .; abundance: .; CDR3aa: CASSLAGRGEKEQYF; CDR3nt: TGCGCCAGCAGCTTGGCGGGCAGGGGAGAGAAGGAGCAGTACTTC
j_gene: TRBJ1-1; v_gene: TRBV7-9; d_gene: TRBD1; abundance: few; CDR3aa: CASSLQGDAEAFF; CDR3nt: TGTGCCAGCAGCCTACAGGGGGACGCTGAAGCTTTCTTT
j_gene: TRBJ2-2; v_gene: TRBV30; d_gene: TRBD1; abundance: .; CDR3aa: CAWSVGRTGRLTGELFF; CDR3nt: TGTGCCTGGAGTGTTGGACGGACAGGGCGATTGACCGGGGAGCTGTTTTTT
j_gene: TRBJ1-1; v_gene: TRBV7-9; d_gene: TRBD1; abundance: .; CDR3aa: CASSFGQGNTEAFF; CDR3nt: TGTGCCAGCAGCTTCGGACAGGGGAACACTGAAGCTTTCTTT
j_gene: TRBJ1-2; v_gene: TRBV10-2; d_gene: TRBD1; abundance: few; CDR3aa: CASKGPGQGKGYTF; CDR3nt: TGCGCCAGCAAGGGGCCGGGACAGGGAAAAGGCTACACCTTC
j_gene: TRBJ1-6; v_gene: TRBV5-4; d_gene: .; abundance: few; CDR3aa: CASSGRRALDNSPLHF; CDR3nt: TGTGCCAGCAGTGGGCGGAGGGCCCTAGATAATTCACCCCTCCACTTT
j_gene: TRBJ2-3; v_gene: TRBV6-5; d_gene: TRBD2; abundance: few; CDR3aa: CASVSGGDTQYF; CDR3nt: TGTGCCAGCGTCTCGGGAGGGGATACGCAGTATTTT
j_gene: TRBJ2-3; v_gene: TRBV7-9; d_gene: .; abundance: .; CDR3aa: CASSLRGGQISSTDTQYF; CDR3nt: TGTGCCAGCAGCTTAAGGGGGGGCCAGATATCTAGCACAGATACGCAGTATTTT
j_gene: TRBJ1-3; v_gene: TRBV6-5; d_gene: .; abundance: .; CDR3aa: CASRDRSSGNTIYF; CDR3nt: TGTGCCAGCAGGGACAGAAGCTCTGGAAACACCATATATTTT
j_gene: TRBJ2-1; v_gene: TRBV3-1/TRBV3-2; d_gene: TRBD2; abundance: .; CDR3aa: CASSPRVSGGQQFF; CDR3nt: TGTGCCAGCAGCCCCCGAGTGAGCGGGGGGCAGCAGTTCTTC
j_gene: TRBJ2-2; v_gene: TRBV4-2; d_gene: .; abundance: .; CDR3aa: CASSQEGPEGTGELFF; CDR3nt: TGTGCCAGCAGCCAAGAGGGACCGGAGGGGACCGGGGAGCTGTTTTTT
j_gene: TRBJ1-1; v_gene: TRBV7-9; d_gene: .; abundance: .; CDR3aa: CASSPGGNTEAFF; CDR3nt: TGTGCCAGCAGCCCCGGTGGGAACACTGAAGCTTTCTTT
j_gene: TRBJ2-2; v_gene: TRBV11-2; d_gene: .; abundance: .; CDR3aa: CASSLESAGELFF; CDR3nt: TGTGCCAGCAGCTTAGAATCCGCGGGGGAGCTGTTTTTT
j_gene: TRBJ2-1; v_gene: TRBV10-3; d_gene: .; abundance: .; CDR3aa: CAISESGEWNEQFF; CDR3nt: TGTGCCATCAGTGAGTCGGGAGAGTGGAATGAGCAGTTCTTC
j_gene: TRBJ1-4; v_gene: TRBV11-2; d_gene: .; abundance: .; CDR3aa: CASSLRGSTNEKLFF; CDR3nt: TGTGCCAGCAGCTTAAGAGGTTCAACTAATGAAAAACTGTTTTTT
j_gene: TRBJ1-1; v_gene: TRBV9; d_gene: .; abundance: .; CDR3aa: CASSSSPGLASEAFF; CDR3nt: TGTGCCAGCAGCTCAAGTCCGGGGTTGGCAAGTGAAGCTTTCTTT
j_gene: TRBJ2-7; v_gene: TRBV5-1; d_gene: .; abundance: .; CDR3aa: CASSLQGPPYEQYF; CDR3nt: TGCGCCAGCAGCTTACAGGGTCCTCCCTACGAGCAGTACTTC
j_gene: TRBJ2-7; v_gene: TRBV5-1; d_gene: TRBD1; abundance: .; CDR3aa: CASSFQGVGYEQYF; CDR3nt: TGCGCCAGCAGCTTTCAGGGGGTAGGTTACGAGCAGTACTTC
j_gene: TRBJ2-7; v_gene: TRBV6-6; d_gene: .; abundance: .; CDR3aa: CASSSGDSLYEQYF; CDR3nt: TGTGCCAGCAGTTCGGGGGACTCCCTCTACGAGCAGTACTTC
j_gene: TRBJ1-1; v_gene: TRBV19; d_gene: .; abundance: few; CDR3aa: CASKLRAGGGTEAFF; CDR3nt: TGTGCCAGTAAGTTGAGGGCCGGAGGAGGCACTGAAGCTTTCTTT
j_gene: TRBJ2-3; v_gene: TRBV5-1; d_gene: .; abundance: .; CDR3aa: CASSDRLDTQYF; CDR3nt: TGCGCCAGCAGCGACAGGTTGGATACGCAGTATTTT
j_gene: TRBJ2-3; v_gene: TRBV5-4; d_gene: .; abundance: once; CDR3aa: CASSGPDTDTQYF; CDR3nt: TGTGCCAGCAGCGGCCCCGACACAGATACGCAGTATTTT
j_gene: TRBJ2-7; v_gene: TRBV5-8; d_gene: TRBD1; abundance: .; CDR3aa: CASSLAHGTAASYEQYF; CDR3nt: TGTGCCAGCAGCTTGGCACACGGGACAGCCGCTTCCTACGAGCAGTACTTC
j_gene: TRBJ1-1; v_gene: TRBV27; d_gene: TRBD1; abundance: .; CDR3aa: CASSPTGKEVTEAFF; CDR3nt: TGTGCCAGCAGTCCGACAGGGAAGGAGGTCACTGAAGCTTTCTTT
j_gene: TRBJ2-7; v_gene: TRBV15; d_gene: .; abundance: once; CDR3aa: CATSPLRGGYEQYF; CDR3nt: TGTGCCACCAGTCCCCTACGAGGGGGCTACGAGCAGTACTTC
j_gene: TRBJ2-5; v_gene: TRBV4-2; d_gene: TRBD2; abundance: few; CDR3aa: CASSQDQSSGGETQYF; CDR3nt: TGTGCCAGCAGCCAAGATCAGTCTAGCGGGGGGGAGACCCAGTACTTC
j_gene: TRBJ2-7; v_gene: TRBV30; d_gene: .; abundance: .; CDR3aa: CASDSSYEQYF; CDR3nt: TGTGCTTCGGACAGCTCCTACGAGCAGTACTTC
j_gene: TRBJ1-6; v_gene: TRBV7-9; d_gene: TRBD1; abundance: .; CDR3aa: CASSLPTGQNSPLHF; CDR3nt: TGTGCCAGCAGCCTCCCGACAGGGCAGAATTCACCCCTCCACTTT
j_gene: TRBJ1-2; v_gene: TRBV9; d_gene: TRBD1; abundance: .; CDR3aa: CASSESPTGDYGYTF; CDR3nt: TGTGCCAGCAGCGAGAGCCCTACAGGGGACTATGGCTACACCTTC
j_gene: TRBJ1-6; v_gene: TRBV30; d_gene: .; abundance: once; CDR3aa: CAWAGTPNSPLHF; CDR3nt: TGTGCCTGGGCCGGGACTCCCAATTCACCCCTCCACTTT